This is a list of T cell receptor beta chains from one sample in a study of post-analysis software for immune sequencing data. TCRdb reanalysed the PCR reads using MiXCR and keeps one entry per CDR3 protein. Found here are about 820,000 distinct CDR3 sequences, around 50% of them singletons; the top ten hold under 6%. Sequencing was performed on blood. All receptors derive from a girl aged 10 to 17 with multiple sclerosis. Each CDR3 is given with its conserved first and last residue. The D gene is left open where the match is weak. Clone size, where shown, is once, few, many, or a class for clones that have expanded.

d_call: TRBD2
v_call: TRBV4-2
clone_size: .
cdr3_length: 17
j_call: TRBJ2-7
cdr3_aa: CASSQGTSGGAGNEQYF
cdr3_nt: TGTGCCAGCAGCCAGGGGACTAGCGGGGGAGCGGGTAACGAGCAGTACTTC

d_call: .
v_call: TRBV5-6
clone_size: .
cdr3_length: 14
j_call: TRBJ2-1
cdr3_aa: CASSFAWNTNEQFF
cdr3_nt: TGTGCCAGCAGCTTCGCTTGGAACACCAATGAGCAGTTCTTC

d_call: .
v_call: TRBV4-1
clone_size: .
cdr3_length: 13
j_call: TRBJ2-7
cdr3_aa: CASSQGGRSEQYF
cdr3_nt: TGCGCCAGCAGCCAAGGAGGGCGGAGCGAGCAGTACTTC

d_call: TRBD2
v_call: TRBV20-1
clone_size: .
cdr3_length: 16
j_call: TRBJ2-7
cdr3_aa: CSAIPLERGSSYEQYF
cdr3_nt: TGCAGTGCTATCCCGCTTGAGCGGGGGAGCTCCTACGAGCAGTACTTC

d_call: TRBD2
v_call: TRBV20-1
clone_size: few
cdr3_length: 16
j_call: TRBJ2-7
cdr3_aa: CSARDPTSGSFYEQYF
cdr3_nt: TGCAGTGCTAGAGATCCAACTAGCGGGAGCTTCTACGAGCAGTACTTC

d_call: .
v_call: TRBV29-1
clone_size: few
cdr3_length: 14
j_call: TRBJ1-2
cdr3_aa: CSVVGGRGNYGYTF
cdr3_nt: TGCAGCGTTGTGGGGGGGCGAGGGAACTATGGCTACACCTTC

d_call: TRBD2
v_call: TRBV15
clone_size: .
cdr3_length: 17
j_call: TRBJ2-3
cdr3_aa: CATSSHQPSGGTDTQYF
cdr3_nt: TGTGCCACCAGCTCCCATCAGCCTAGCGGGGGCACAGATACGCAGTATTTT

d_call: TRBD2
v_call: TRBV7-9
clone_size: .
cdr3_length: 12
j_call: TRBJ2-4
cdr3_aa: CASSRVAGEQYF
cdr3_nt: TGTGCCAGCAGCCGAGTGGCGGGGGAGCAGTACTTC

d_call: TRBD1
v_call: TRBV10-2
clone_size: few
cdr3_length: 16
j_call: TRBJ1-1
cdr3_aa: CASSYSIGTGGTEAFF
cdr3_nt: TGTGCCAGCAGTTACTCGATAGGGACAGGTGGGACTGAAGCTTTCTTT

d_call: TRBD2
v_call: TRBV15
clone_size: .
cdr3_length: 15
j_call: TRBJ2-7
cdr3_aa: CATSRDTSGAYEQYF
cdr3_nt: TGTGCCACCAGCAGAGATACTAGCGGCGCCTACGAGCAGTACTTC

d_call: TRBD2
v_call: TRBV5-5
clone_size: .
cdr3_length: 15
j_call: TRBJ2-5
cdr3_aa: CASSLPSGLQETQYF
cdr3_nt: TGTGCCAGCAGCTTGCCTAGCGGCCTCCAAGAGACCCAGTACTTC

d_call: TRBD2
v_call: TRBV12-3/TRBV12-4
clone_size: .
cdr3_length: 13
j_call: TRBJ2-1
cdr3_aa: CASSSREVNEQFF
cdr3_nt: TGTGCCAGCAGTTCGCGGGAGGTCAATGAGCAGTTCTTC

d_call: .
v_call: TRBV24-1
clone_size: .
cdr3_length: 13
j_call: TRBJ2-7
cdr3_aa: CATSDWGTYEQYF
cdr3_nt: TGTGCCACCAGTGATTGGGGGACCTACGAGCAGTACTTC

d_call: TRBD2
v_call: TRBV29-1
clone_size: .
cdr3_length: 14
j_call: TRBJ2-1
cdr3_aa: CSVMTSGSLSEQFF
cdr3_nt: TGCAGCGTAATGACTAGCGGGAGTTTGAGTGAGCAGTTCTTC

d_call: .
v_call: TRBV29-1
clone_size: .
cdr3_length: 11
j_call: TRBJ1-1
cdr3_aa: CSVEWEDEAFF
cdr3_nt: TGCAGCGTTGAATGGGAAGATGAAGCTTTCTTT

d_call: .
v_call: TRBV7-9
clone_size: .
cdr3_length: 11
j_call: TRBJ2-1
cdr3_aa: CASSRAGEQFF
cdr3_nt: TGTGCCAGCAGCCGCGCCGGCGAGCAGTTCTTC

d_call: TRBD1
v_call: TRBV6-1
clone_size: .
cdr3_length: 13
j_call: TRBJ2-7
cdr3_aa: CASGTDNSYEQYF
cdr3_nt: TGTGCCAGCGGGACAGATAACTCCTACGAGCAGTACTTC

d_call: .
v_call: TRBV7-2
clone_size: few
cdr3_length: 16
j_call: TRBJ2-1
cdr3_aa: CASSPLAVGSYNEQFF
cdr3_nt: TGTGCCAGCAGTCCGTTAGCGGTGGGCTCCTACAATGAGCAGTTCTTC

d_call: TRBD1
v_call: TRBV3-1
clone_size: few
cdr3_length: 15
j_call: TRBJ2-4
cdr3_aa: CASSQEGGAKNIQYF
cdr3_nt: TGTGCCAGCAGCCAGGAAGGGGGCGCCAAAAACATTCAGTACTTC

d_call: TRBD2
v_call: TRBV20-1
clone_size: .
cdr3_length: 15
j_call: TRBJ2-1
cdr3_aa: CSARDPTSAYNEQFF
cdr3_nt: TGCAGTGCTAGAGATCCAACTAGCGCCTACAATGAGCAGTTCTTC

d_call: .
v_call: TRBV29-1
clone_size: few
cdr3_length: 13
j_call: TRBJ2-7
cdr3_aa: CSVGEGADYEQYF
cdr3_nt: TGCAGCGTTGGGGAGGGGGCGGATTACGAGCAGTACTTC

d_call: .
v_call: TRBV13
clone_size: .
cdr3_length: 14
j_call: TRBJ2-1
cdr3_aa: CASSPGEVRSEQFF
cdr3_nt: TGTGCCAGCAGCCCAGGGGAGGTTAGGAGCGAGCAGTTCTTC

d_call: .
v_call: TRBV14
clone_size: .
cdr3_length: 17
j_call: TRBJ2-7
cdr3_aa: CASSQDTGREYPYEQYF
cdr3_nt: TGTGCCAGCAGCCAAGATACAGGGCGGGAGTACCCCTACGAGCAGTACTTC

d_call: .
v_call: TRBV6-1
clone_size: few
cdr3_length: 18
j_call: TRBJ2-7
cdr3_aa: CASNQARARALGGYEQYF
cdr3_nt: TGTGCCAGCAACCAGGCCAGGGCGCGGGCCCTAGGCGGTTACGAGCAGTACTTC

d_call: .
v_call: TRBV5-1
clone_size: .
cdr3_length: 15
j_call: TRBJ1-4
cdr3_aa: CASSLGQATNEKLFF
cdr3_nt: TGCGCCAGCAGCTTGGGACAAGCAACTAATGAAAAACTGTTTTTT

d_call: .
v_call: TRBV25-1
clone_size: .
cdr3_length: 17
j_call: TRBJ2-3
cdr3_aa: CASSALGQPSGTDTQYF
cdr3_nt: TGTGCCAGCAGTGCTTTGGGCCAGCCATCCGGCACAGATACGCAGTATTTT

d_call: TRBD1
v_call: TRBV6-5
clone_size: .
cdr3_length: 14
j_call: TRBJ1-2
cdr3_aa: CASRVTRTGQGYTF
cdr3_nt: TGTGCCAGCAGGGTAACTCGGACAGGGCAAGGCTACACCTTC

d_call: .
v_call: TRBV5-5
clone_size: once
cdr3_length: 15
j_call: TRBJ1-1
cdr3_aa: CASSLTGSMNTEAFF
cdr3_nt: TGTGCCAGCAGCCTGACAGGTTCGATGAACACTGAAGCTTTCTTT

d_call: TRBD2
v_call: TRBV9
clone_size: .
cdr3_length: 18
j_call: TRBJ2-1
cdr3_aa: CASSVATLAGAHSGEQFF
cdr3_nt: TGTGCCAGCAGCGTAGCTACCCTAGCGGGGGCCCACAGTGGTGAGCAGTTCTTC

d_call: .
v_call: TRBV7-9
clone_size: .
cdr3_length: 16
j_call: TRBJ2-7
cdr3_aa: CASSLAERPYQYEQYF
cdr3_nt: TGTGCCAGCAGCTTAGCGGAGCGGCCCTACCAGTACGAGCAGTACTTC

d_call: TRBD2
v_call: TRBV2
clone_size: .
cdr3_length: 19
j_call: TRBJ2-1
cdr3_aa: CASSERGDRLAGLYNEQFF
cdr3_nt: TGTGCCAGCAGTGAAAGGGGGGACCGACTAGCGGGGCTTTACAATGAGCAGTTCTTC

d_call: .
v_call: TRBV20-1
clone_size: few
cdr3_length: 16
j_call: TRBJ1-5
cdr3_aa: CSARGMGQGSNQPQHF
cdr3_nt: TGCAGTGCTAGAGGAATGGGTCAGGGAAGCAATCAGCCCCAGCATTTT

d_call: .
v_call: TRBV7-9
clone_size: .
cdr3_length: 16
j_call: TRBJ2-1
cdr3_aa: CATINLRDSRWNEQFF
cdr3_nt: TGTGCCACCATAAACCTTAGGGATAGCCGGTGGAATGAGCAGTTCTTC

d_call: .
v_call: TRBV12-5
clone_size: .
cdr3_length: 12
j_call: TRBJ2-3
cdr3_aa: CASGVTEDTQYF
cdr3_nt: TGTGCTAGTGGTGTGACCGAGGACACGCAGTATTTT

d_call: TRBD1
v_call: TRBV5-6
clone_size: few
cdr3_length: 12
j_call: TRBJ2-5
cdr3_aa: CASSTGEVTQYF
cdr3_nt: TGTGCCAGCAGCACAGGGGAAGTGACCCAGTACTTC

d_call: TRBD1
v_call: TRBV9
clone_size: .
cdr3_length: 16
j_call: TRBJ1-2
cdr3_aa: CASSAQLGQGAGGYTF
cdr3_nt: TGTGCCAGCAGCGCGCAACTGGGACAGGGCGCGGGGGGCTACACCTTC

d_call: .
v_call: TRBV20-1
clone_size: .
cdr3_length: 15
j_call: TRBJ2-7
cdr3_aa: CSARDPRLVGYEQYF
cdr3_nt: TGCAGTGCTAGAGATCCCAGACTAGTCGGGTACGAGCAGTACTTC

d_call: .
v_call: TRBV4-1
clone_size: .
cdr3_length: 13
j_call: TRBJ1-5
cdr3_aa: CASSQSLNQPQHF
cdr3_nt: TGCGCCAGCAGCCAATCTCTAAATCAGCCCCAGCATTTT

d_call: .
v_call: TRBV10-3
clone_size: .
cdr3_length: 18
j_call: TRBJ1-4
cdr3_aa: CAISESIARGTTNEKLFF
cdr3_nt: TGTGCCATCAGTGAGTCGATCGCCAGGGGAACAACTAATGAAAAACTGTTTTTT

d_call: TRBD2
v_call: TRBV7-2
clone_size: .
cdr3_length: 16
j_call: TRBJ2-5
cdr3_aa: CASSLGTAGGQETQYF
cdr3_nt: TGTGCCAGCAGCTTAGGAACAGCGGGGGGGCAAGAGACCCAGTACTTC

d_call: .
v_call: TRBV7-3
clone_size: few
cdr3_length: 19
j_call: TRBJ2-3
cdr3_aa: CASSELWGDGGPRTDTQYF
cdr3_nt: TGTGCCAGCAGCGAATTGTGGGGGGACGGGGGCCCCCGCACAGATACGCAGTATTTT

d_call: .
v_call: TRBV7-8
clone_size: .
cdr3_length: 16
j_call: TRBJ1-5
cdr3_aa: CASSLAGRYSNQPQHF
cdr3_nt: TGTGCCAGCAGTTTAGCGGGACGTTATAGCAATCAGCCCCAGCATTTT

d_call: .
v_call: TRBV7-8
clone_size: .
cdr3_length: 16
j_call: TRBJ1-1
cdr3_aa: CASSLIAMYADTEAFF
cdr3_nt: TGTGCCAGCAGCTTAATCGCGATGTACGCTGACACTGAAGCTTTCTTT